The sequence of this T cell receptor beta chain was determined in a study of memory CD4+ T cells and cytomegalovirus serostatus. In the study overall: Donors were healthy Belgian adults, 10 or so CMV seropositive and 20 to 25 seronegative. Study observations and caveats: Median bootstrapped AUC for CMV status was approximately 0.96 originally, 0.75 to 0.91 US-trained.

Single viable CD3+CD4+CD8-CD45RO+ cells were sorted as the memory CD4+ T cells. Methods used by the authors: After removing out-of-frame reads, over 2 million distinct TCRbeta sequences remained. The method was immunoSEQ multiplex PCR; TCRdb's version includes in-frame clones alone and lacks a portion of them. V and J calls plus clone size are reproduced from that table; the DNA served to infer D and trimming. The sample has 20,000 to 30,000 clones; over 70% are singletons. Trimming removed 6 bases at V and 4 bases at J, with 13 bases between. This CDR3 is 14 amino acids long. Germline CDR1 MNHNS, CDR2 SASEGT. Note on this clone: What it binds is not known.

The specimen sequenced was memory CD4+ T cells from blood. The chain links TRBV6-1 to TRBJ2-1; D may be TRBD2 (5 bases). This receptor was taken from an adult in good health and CMV-seronegative. CDR3 nucleotide sequence: TGTGCCAGCAGGGAACCCGGGGAGTACAATGAGCAGTTCTTC. It translates to CASREPGEYNEQFF.